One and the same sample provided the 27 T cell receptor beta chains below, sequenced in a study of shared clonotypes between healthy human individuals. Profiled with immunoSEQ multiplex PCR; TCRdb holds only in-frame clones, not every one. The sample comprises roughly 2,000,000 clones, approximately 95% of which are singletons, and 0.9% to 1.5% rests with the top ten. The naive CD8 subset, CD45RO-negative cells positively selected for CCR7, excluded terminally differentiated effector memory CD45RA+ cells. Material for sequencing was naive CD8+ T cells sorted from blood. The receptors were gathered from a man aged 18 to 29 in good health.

For the CDR3, the DNA is TGTGCCAGCGGACTCCAGTGGGAGGGCTACAATGAGCAGTTCTTC. This translates into CASGLQWEGYNEQFF. The V gene is TRBV6-1, the J gene TRBJ2-1, with 7 bases identical to TRBD2. This CDR3 has 15 residues. Germline V gene data show CDR1 as MNHNS and CDR2 as SASEGT. V gave up 8 bases and J gave up 3 bases; unmatched junction bases: 10.

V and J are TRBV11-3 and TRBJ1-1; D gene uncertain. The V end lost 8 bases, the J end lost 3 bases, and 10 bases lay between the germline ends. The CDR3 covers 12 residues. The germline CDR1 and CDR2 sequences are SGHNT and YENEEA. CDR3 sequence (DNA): TGTGCCAGCCGCGGCGAGGACACTGAAGCTTTCTTT. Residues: CASRGEDTEAFF.

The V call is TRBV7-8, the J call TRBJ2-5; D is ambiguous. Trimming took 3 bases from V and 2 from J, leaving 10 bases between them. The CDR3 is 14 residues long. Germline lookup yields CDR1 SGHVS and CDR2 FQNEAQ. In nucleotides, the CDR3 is TGTGCCAGCAGCTTCCGACAAGTACAAGAGACCCAGTACTTC. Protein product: CASSFRQVQETQYF.

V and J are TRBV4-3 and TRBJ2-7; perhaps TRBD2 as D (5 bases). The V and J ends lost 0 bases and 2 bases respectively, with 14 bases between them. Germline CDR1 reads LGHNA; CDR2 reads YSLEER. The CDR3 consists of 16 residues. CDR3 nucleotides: TGCGCCAGCAGCCAAGATACGGAGCGGAGTCCCTACGAGCAGTACTTC. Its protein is CASSQDTERSPYEQYF.

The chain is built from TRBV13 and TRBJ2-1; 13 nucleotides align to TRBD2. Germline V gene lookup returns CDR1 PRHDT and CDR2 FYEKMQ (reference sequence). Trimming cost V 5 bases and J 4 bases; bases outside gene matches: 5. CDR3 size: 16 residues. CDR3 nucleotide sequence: TGTGCCAGCAGCCCAGAGGGACTAGCGGGATACAATGAGCAGTTCTTC. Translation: CASSPEGLAGYNEQFF.

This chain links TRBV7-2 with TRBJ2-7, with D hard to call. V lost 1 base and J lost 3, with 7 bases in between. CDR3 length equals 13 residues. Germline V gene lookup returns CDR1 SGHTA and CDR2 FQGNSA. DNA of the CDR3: TGTGCCAGCAGCTTAGTTAGTGACTACGAGCAGTACTTC. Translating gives CASSLVSDYEQYF. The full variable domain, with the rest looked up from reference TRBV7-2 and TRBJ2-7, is GAGVSQSPSNKVTEKGKDVELRCDPISGHTALYWYRQSLGQGLEFLIYFQGNSAPDKSGLPSDRFSAERTGGSVSTLTIQRTQQEDSAVYLCASSLVSDYEQYFGPGTRLTVT.

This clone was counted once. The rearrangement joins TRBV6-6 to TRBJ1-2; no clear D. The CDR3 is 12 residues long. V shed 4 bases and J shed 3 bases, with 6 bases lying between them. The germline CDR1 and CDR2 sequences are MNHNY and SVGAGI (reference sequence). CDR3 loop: CASSSMDYGYTF. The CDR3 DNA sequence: TGTGCCAGCAGTTCTATGGACTATGGCTACACCTTC.

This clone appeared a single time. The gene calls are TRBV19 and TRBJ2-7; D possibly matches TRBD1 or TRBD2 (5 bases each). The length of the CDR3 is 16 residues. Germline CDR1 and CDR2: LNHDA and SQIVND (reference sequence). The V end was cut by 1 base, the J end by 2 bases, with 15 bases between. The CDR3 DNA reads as TGTGCCAGTAGTATAGTGACCGGGACCGCCGCCTACGAGCAGTACTTC. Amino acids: CASSIVTGTAAYEQYF.

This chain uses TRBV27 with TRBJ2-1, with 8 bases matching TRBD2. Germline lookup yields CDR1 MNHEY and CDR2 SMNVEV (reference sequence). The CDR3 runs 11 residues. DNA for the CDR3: TGTCAGCGGGGGATCTACAATGAGCAGTTCTTC. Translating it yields CQRGIYNEQFF.

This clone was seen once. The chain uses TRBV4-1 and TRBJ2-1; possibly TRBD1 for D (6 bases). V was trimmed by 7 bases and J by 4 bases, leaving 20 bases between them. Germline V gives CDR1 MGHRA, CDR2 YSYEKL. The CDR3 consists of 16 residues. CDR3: CASTLRLSQGYNEQFF. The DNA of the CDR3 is TGCGCCAGCACCCTACGATTGTCCCAGGGGTACAATGAGCAGTTCTTC.

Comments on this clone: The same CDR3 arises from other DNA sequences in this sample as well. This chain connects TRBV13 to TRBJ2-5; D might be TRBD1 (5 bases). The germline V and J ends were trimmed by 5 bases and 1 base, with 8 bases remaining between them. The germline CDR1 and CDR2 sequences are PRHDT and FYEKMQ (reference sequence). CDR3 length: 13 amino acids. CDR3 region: CASSQGGQETQYF. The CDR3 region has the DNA TGTGCCAGCAGCCAGGGTGGCCAAGAGACCCAGTACTTC.

The DNA of the CDR3 is TGTGCCAGCAGTGCGATGAATTCCTACAATGAGCAGTTCTTC. This codes for CASSAMNSYNEQFF. The V and J genes are TRBV27 and TRBJ2-1; no clear D gene. CDR1 MNHEY and CDR2 SMNVEV come from the germline V gene (reference sequence). The CDR3 runs to 14 residues. V was shortened by 5 bases and J by 1 base, with 9 bases between the two germline ends.

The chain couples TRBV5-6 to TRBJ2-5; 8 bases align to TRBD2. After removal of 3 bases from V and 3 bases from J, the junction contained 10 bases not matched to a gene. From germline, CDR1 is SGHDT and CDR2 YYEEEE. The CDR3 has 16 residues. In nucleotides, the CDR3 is TGTGCCAGCAGCTATTTGACGGGAGGGTCGAAAGAGACCCAGTACTTC. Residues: CASSYLTGGSKETQYF.

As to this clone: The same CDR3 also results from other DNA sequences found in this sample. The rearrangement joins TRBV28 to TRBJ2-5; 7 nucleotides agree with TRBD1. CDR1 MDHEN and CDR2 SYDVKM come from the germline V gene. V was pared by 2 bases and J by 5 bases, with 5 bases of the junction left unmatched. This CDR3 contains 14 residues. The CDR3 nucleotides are TGTGCCAGCAGTTTAAGGGGGCGCGGGGAGACCCAGTACTTC. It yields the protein CASSLRGRGETQYF.

The CDR3 DNA follows: TGCGCCAGCAGCCAAGACCCGACAGTCACAGATACGCAGTATTTT. Translating gives CASSQDPTVTDTQYF. The V call is TRBV4-3, the J call TRBJ2-3, with a tentative D call TRBD1 (5 bases). The CDR3 is 15 amino acids. Between the trimmed V and J ends, which lost 0 bases and 2 bases, there was a span of 9 bases. The germline CDR1 and CDR2 sequences are LGHNA and YSLEER.

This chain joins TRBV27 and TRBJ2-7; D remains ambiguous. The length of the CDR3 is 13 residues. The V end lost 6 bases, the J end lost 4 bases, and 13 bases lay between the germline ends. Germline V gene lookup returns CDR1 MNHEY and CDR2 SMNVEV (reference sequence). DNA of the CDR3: TGTGCCAGCAGGCCACTCCAGGAATACGAGCAGTACTTC. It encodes CASRPLQEYEQYF.

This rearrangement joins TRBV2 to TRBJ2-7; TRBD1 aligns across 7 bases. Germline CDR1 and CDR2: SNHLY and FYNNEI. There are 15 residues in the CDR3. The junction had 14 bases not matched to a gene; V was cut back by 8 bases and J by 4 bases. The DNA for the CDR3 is TGTGCCAGCGACGACAGGGCGTCCCCGTCGTACGAGCAGTACTTC. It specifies CASDDRASPSYEQYF.

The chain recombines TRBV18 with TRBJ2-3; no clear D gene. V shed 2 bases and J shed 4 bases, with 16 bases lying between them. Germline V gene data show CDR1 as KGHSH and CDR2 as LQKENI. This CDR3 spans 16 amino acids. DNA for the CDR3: TGTGCCAGCTCACCAGGTCGTTTGGGGTATGCAGATACGCAGTATTTT. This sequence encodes CASSPGRLGYADTQYF.

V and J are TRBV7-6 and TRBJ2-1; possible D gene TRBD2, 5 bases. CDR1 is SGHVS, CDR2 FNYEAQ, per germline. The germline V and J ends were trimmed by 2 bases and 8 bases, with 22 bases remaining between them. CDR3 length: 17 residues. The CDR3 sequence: CASSLQPPGYDMDEQFF. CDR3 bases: TGTGCCAGCAGCTTACAACCTCCGGGGTATGATATGGATGAGCAGTTCTTC.

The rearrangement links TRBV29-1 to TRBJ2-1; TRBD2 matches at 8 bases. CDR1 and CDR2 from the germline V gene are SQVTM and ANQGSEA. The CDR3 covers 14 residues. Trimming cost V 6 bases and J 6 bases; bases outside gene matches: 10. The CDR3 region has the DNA TGCAGCGTCGCAGCGTATGGGACTAGCAATGAGCAGTTCTTC. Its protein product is CSVAAYGTSNEQFF.

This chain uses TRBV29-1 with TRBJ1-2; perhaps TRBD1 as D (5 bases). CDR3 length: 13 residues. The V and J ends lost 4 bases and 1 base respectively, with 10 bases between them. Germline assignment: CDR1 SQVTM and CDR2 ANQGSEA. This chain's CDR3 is CSVGGGNNYGYTF. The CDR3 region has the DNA TGCAGCGTTGGTGGGGGTAATAACTATGGCTACACCTTC. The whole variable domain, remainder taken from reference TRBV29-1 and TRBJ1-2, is SAVISQKPSRDICQRGTSLTIQCQVDSQVTMMFWYRQQPGQSLTLIATANQGSEATYESGFVIDKFPISRPNLTFSTLTVSNMSPEDSSIYLCSVGGGNNYGYTFGSGTRLTVV.

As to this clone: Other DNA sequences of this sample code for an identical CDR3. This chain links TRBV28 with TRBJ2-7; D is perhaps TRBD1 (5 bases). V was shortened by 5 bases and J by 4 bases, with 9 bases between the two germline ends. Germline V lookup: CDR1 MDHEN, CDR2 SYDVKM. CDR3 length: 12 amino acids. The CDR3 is CASSGDSYEQYF. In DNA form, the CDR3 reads TGTGCCAGCAGTGGCGACAGTTACGAGCAGTACTTC.

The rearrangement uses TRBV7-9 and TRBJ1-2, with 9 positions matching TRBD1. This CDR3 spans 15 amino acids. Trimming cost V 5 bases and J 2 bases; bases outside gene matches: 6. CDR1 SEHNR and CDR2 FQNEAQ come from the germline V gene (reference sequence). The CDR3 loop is CASSPRTGENYGYTF. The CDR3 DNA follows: TGTGCCAGCAGCCCACGGACAGGGGAGAACTATGGCTACACCTTC.

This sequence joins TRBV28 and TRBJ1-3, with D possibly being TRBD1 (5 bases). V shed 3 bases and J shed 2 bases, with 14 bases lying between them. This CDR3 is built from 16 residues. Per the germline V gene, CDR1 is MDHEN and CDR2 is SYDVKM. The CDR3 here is CASSFATGTAGNTIYF. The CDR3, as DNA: TGTGCCAGCAGTTTCGCCACAGGAACCGCTGGAAACACCATATATTTT.

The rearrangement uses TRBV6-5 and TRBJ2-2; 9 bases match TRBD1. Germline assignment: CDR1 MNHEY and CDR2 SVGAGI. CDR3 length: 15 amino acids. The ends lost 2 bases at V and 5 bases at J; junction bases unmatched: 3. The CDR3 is CASSYPDRGTGELFF. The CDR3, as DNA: TGTGCCAGCAGTTACCCGGACAGGGGAACCGGGGAGCTGTTTTTT.

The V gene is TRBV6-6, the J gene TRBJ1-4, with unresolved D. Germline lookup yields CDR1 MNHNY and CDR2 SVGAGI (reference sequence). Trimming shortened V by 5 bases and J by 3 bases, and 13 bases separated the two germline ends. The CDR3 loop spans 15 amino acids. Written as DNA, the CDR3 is TGTGCCAGCAGTCCAGATCCCGTGGCTAATGAAAAACTGTTTTTT. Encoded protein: CASSPDPVANEKLFF.

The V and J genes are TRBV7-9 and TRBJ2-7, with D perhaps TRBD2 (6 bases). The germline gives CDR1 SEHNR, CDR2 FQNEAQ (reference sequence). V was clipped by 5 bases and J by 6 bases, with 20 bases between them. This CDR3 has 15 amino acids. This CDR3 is CASSREGTPEGEQYF. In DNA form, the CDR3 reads TGTGCCAGCAGCAGAGAAGGGACTCCCGAGGGCGAGCAGTACTTC.